This entry lists 25 T cell receptor beta chains sequenced from one sample in a study of shared clonotypes between healthy human individuals. The data were produced by immunoSEQ multiplex PCR, yet TCRdb's version contains in-frame clones alone and is incomplete. The data show about 600,000 clones, 95% to 96% seen once. CD45RO-negative cells were positively selected for CCR7, leaving out terminally differentiated effector memory CD45RA+ cells. Sequenced: naive CD8+ T cells sorted from blood. These receptors came from a woman aged 25 to 39 in good health.

The rearrangement links TRBV5-1 to TRBJ1-1, with D possibly matching TRBD1 (6 bases). V shed 4 bases and J shed 3 bases, with 16 bases lying between them. In germline, CDR1 is SGHRS, CDR2 YFSETQ. This CDR3 region has 15 residues. The CDR3 DNA is TGCGCCAGCAGCCCAGAACAGGGTCCGGACACTGAAGCTTTCTTT. Residues: CASSPEQGPDTEAFF. The variable domain in full, completed from reference TRBV5-1 and TRBJ1-1, reads KAGVTQTPRYLIKTRGQQVTLSCSPISGHRSVSWYQQTPGQGLQFLFEYFSETQRNKGNFPGRFSGRQFSNSRSEMNVSTLELGDSALYLCASSPEQGPDTEAFFGQGTRLTVV.

This chain connects TRBV28 to TRBJ2-4, with 11 bases matching TRBD2. This CDR3 has 15 amino acids. Germline CDR1 MDHEN, CDR2 SYDVKM. V shed 6 bases, J shed 8 bases, and the junction held 9 bases outside the gene matches. This CDR3 reads CASRNSGRALDIQYF. CDR3 bases: TGTGCCAGCAGAAATAGCGGGAGGGCCTTGGACATTCAGTACTTC.

The J gene is TRBJ1-2, the V gene TRBV15; no definite D call. The CDR3 contains 14 residues. Germline V gene lookup returns CDR1 LNHNV and CDR2 YYDKDF (reference sequence). The V end lost 1 base, the J end lost 3 bases, and 9 bases lay between the germline ends. DNA for the CDR3: TGTGCCACCAGCAGAGGTGCGGGGTACTATGGCTACACCTTC. Protein sequence: CATSRGAGYYGYTF.

The gene calls are TRBV11-2 and TRBJ2-2; no reliable D call. Trimming took 1 base from V and 4 from J, leaving 4 bases between them. The CDR3 has 13 residues. Germline CDR1 SGHAT, CDR2 FQNNGV. CDR3 residues: CASSLVITGELFF. CDR3 nucleotide sequence: TGTGCCAGCAGCTTAGTTATCACCGGGGAGCTGTTTTTT.

The chain combines TRBV5-1 with TRBJ2-1, with 10 bases that match TRBD2. The trim removed 3 bases at V and 8 bases at J, leaving 2 bases unmatched. The CDR3 totals 13 residues. Germline V gene data show CDR1 as SGHRS and CDR2 as YFSETQ. CDR3 sequence reads: CASSWTSGDEQFF. The DNA for the CDR3 is TGCGCCAGCAGCTGGACTAGCGGTGATGAGCAGTTCTTC.

The V call is TRBV28, the J call TRBJ2-7, with a tentative D call TRBD1 (7 bases). Trimming pared 6 bases from V and 3 bases from J, leaving 15 bases between. CDR1 and CDR2 from the germline V gene are MDHEN and SYDVKM. CDR3 length equals 14 residues. CDR3 amino acids: CASSPGDSHYEQYF. The CDR3 DNA reads TGTGCCAGCAGCCCGGGGGACAGCCACTACGAGCAGTACTTC.

The chain recombines TRBV29-1 with TRBJ2-1; 12 bases fit TRBD1. The CDR3 length is 14 residues. Trimming removed 6 bases from V and 4 bases from J; junction bases left unmatched: 4. Germline lookup yields CDR1 SQVTM and CDR2 ANQGSEA. CDR3 bases: TGCAGCGTCACGGGACAGGGGGCTTACAATGAGCAGTTCTTC. This sequence encodes CSVTGQGAYNEQFF.

The chain couples TRBV19 to TRBJ2-3; 14 bases map to TRBD2. This CDR3 contains 19 residues. CDR1 LNHDA and CDR2 SQIVND come from the germline V gene (reference sequence). The V and J ends lost 6 bases and 1 base, in that order; junction bases with no gene match: 12. The CDR3 DNA reads as TGTGCCAGTAGCAGCCTCGGGACTAGCGGGAGCCCTGGCACAGATACGCAGTATTTT. Its protein product is CASSSLGTSGSPGTDTQYF.

The chain combines TRBV10-3 with TRBJ2-7, with TRBD1 matching 9 bases. V shed 2 bases, J shed 4 bases, and the junction held 9 bases outside the gene matches. Per the germline V gene, CDR1 is ENHRY and CDR2 is SYGVKD. The CDR3 has 16 amino acids. CDR3 coding DNA: TGTGCCATCAGTGAGGGCAACAGGGGGCAGGGGTACGAGCAGTACTTC. It is translated as CAISEGNRGQGYEQYF.

CDR3 protein: CASSLRFTVQETQYF. The CDR3 nucleotides read TGTGCCAGCAGCTTACGGTTTACAGTCCAAGAGACCCAGTACTTC. The rearrangement uses TRBV7-9 and TRBJ2-5; no firm D call. CDR1 SEHNR and CDR2 FQNEAQ come from the germline V gene (reference sequence). This CDR3 is built from 15 residues. The V gene lost 2 bases and the J gene lost 1 base, with 11 bases spanning the gap.

The chain uses TRBV27 and TRBJ2-1, with 13 bases identical to TRBD2. Trimming removed 5 bases from V and 10 bases from J; junction bases left unmatched: 8. The CDR3 is 15 residues long. CDR1 MNHEY and CDR2 SMNVEV come from the germline V gene (reference sequence). The CDR3: CASSPGTSGKREQFF. The CDR3 DNA sequence: TGTGCCAGCAGTCCAGGGACTAGCGGGAAAAGAGAGCAGTTCTTC.

The table lists this clone with a count of one. V gene TRBV2 combines with J gene TRBJ2-1; 7 nucleotides line up with TRBD2. The CDR3 covers 14 residues. The V segment lost 10 bases and the J segment 4 bases; nucleotides outside the gene matches: 10. Germline V CDR1 and CDR2: SNHLY, FYNNEI. The CDR3 bases are TGTGCCACTTCGTGGACTAGGGATTACAATGAGCAGTTCTTC. The encoded protein is CATSWTRDYNEQFF.

The chain combines TRBV18 with TRBJ2-7, with D perhaps matching TRBD1 (6 bases). Germline V gene sequence: CDR1 KGHSH, CDR2 LQKENI. V was shortened by 0 bases and J by 2 bases, with 8 bases between the two germline ends. This CDR3 contains 14 residues. The CDR3 sequence is CASSPPTGTYEQYF. The CDR3 DNA reads TGTGCCAGCTCACCACCGACAGGAACCTACGAGCAGTACTTC.

V usage is TRBV27 and J usage is TRBJ1-5; D might be TRBD1 (6 bases). Germline loops: CDR1 MNHEY, CDR2 SMNVEV (reference sequence). The ends were cut back, 8 bases at V and 0 bases at J, with 14 bases in the middle. The CDR3 sequence is 15 residues long. CDR3 DNA sequence: TGTGCCAGCTCTGACAGGATTTATAGCAATCAGCCCCAGCATTTT. Encoded protein: CASSDRIYSNQPQHF.

The gene calls are TRBV27 and TRBJ2-7; 10 nucleotides align to TRBD2. The CDR3 runs 15 residues. V was clipped by 5 bases and J by 3 bases; unmatched bases: 7. The V gene's germline CDR1 is MNHEY and CDR2 SMNVEV (reference sequence). The CDR3 sequence is CASSLDSSGSYEQYF. As DNA, the CDR3 is TGTGCCAGCAGTCTCGATTCTAGCGGGAGCTACGAGCAGTACTTC.

This chain joins TRBV27 and TRBJ1-1, with D tentatively TRBD1 (6 bases). The CDR3 runs 14 residues. Germline V gene data show CDR1 as MNHEY and CDR2 as SMNVEV (reference sequence). The V end lost 2 bases, the J end lost 3 bases, and 10 bases lay between the germline ends. The CDR3 nucleotides are TGTGCCAGCAGTTTACGGGGGCCCCACACTGAAGCTTTCTTT. Translating gives CASSLRGPHTEAFF.

With respect to this clone: Other DNA sequences in this specimen translate into the identical CDR3. The V call is TRBV27, the J call TRBJ2-3; D is uncertain. Germline V lookup: CDR1 MNHEY, CDR2 SMNVEV (reference sequence). This CDR3 has 12 amino acids. V lost 5 bases and J lost 0, with 3 bases in between. This CDR3 reads CASSRSTDTQYF. As DNA, the CDR3 is TGTGCCAGCAGTCGCAGCACAGATACGCAGTATTTT.

This clone was detected once. The chain couples TRBV7-8 to TRBJ1-5; 7 bases map to TRBD1. The germline CDR1 and CDR2 sequences are SGHVS and FQNEAQ. V shed 6 bases, J shed 0 bases, and the junction held 5 bases outside the gene matches. The CDR3 loop spans 15 amino acids. The CDR3, as DNA: TGTGCCAGCAGTACCTACAGGGGTAGCAATCAGCCCCAGCATTTT. Translated, it gives CASSTYRGSNQPQHF.

This clone was seen just once. V and J are TRBV4-1 and TRBJ2-1; D remains unclear. V dropped 5 bases and J dropped 1 base, with 0 bases sitting between them. This CDR3 has 11 residues. The germline gives CDR1 MGHRA, CDR2 YSYEKL. The CDR3 here is CASSSYNEQFF. CDR3 bases: TGCGCCAGCAGCTCCTACAATGAGCAGTTCTTC.

This chain uses TRBV5-1 with TRBJ2-1, with D perhaps being TRBD1 or TRBD2 (5 bases each). Germline V lookup: CDR1 SGHRS, CDR2 YFSETQ. This CDR3 has 16 residues. Trimming pared 0 bases from V and 2 bases from J, leaving 12 bases between. In nucleotides, the CDR3 is TGCGCCAGCAGCTTGGGGGGACGGGAAGCCTACAATGAGCAGTTCTTC. Residues: CASSLGGREAYNEQFF.

As to this clone: At one boundary the junction diverges from the germline segment, which might be a read error. The CDR3 nucleotides read TGTGCCAGCAGCTTAGGGGTCAATCAGCCCCAGCATTTT. Its protein is CASSLGVNQPQHF. V usage is TRBV5-3 and J usage is TRBJ1-5; TRBD1 is a possible D gene (5 bases). TRBV5-3 is an ORF; its function is uncertain. This CDR3 comprises 13 residues.

The rearrangement links TRBV28 to TRBJ2-6; TRBD1 aligns across 7 bases. Germline CDR1 and CDR2: MDHEN and SYDVKM. There are 18 residues in the CDR3. V lost 2 bases to trimming and J lost 0 bases; unmatched junction nucleotides: 7. The CDR3 protein is CASSLVGQDFSGANVLTF. CDR3 in DNA: TGTGCCAGCAGTTTAGTAGGACAGGACTTCTCTGGGGCCAACGTCCTGACTTTC.

This rearrangement joins TRBV27 to TRBJ1-5; TRBD1 might be the D (6 bases). Germline assignment: CDR1 MNHEY and CDR2 SMNVEV (reference sequence). The length of the CDR3 is 17 residues. V was clipped by 4 bases and J by 2 bases, with 18 bases between them. The CDR3: CASSSRDMSGGNQPQHF. In DNA, the CDR3 is TGTGCCAGCAGTTCACGGGACATGTCCGGAGGCAATCAGCCCCAGCATTTT.

The gene calls are TRBV27 and TRBJ1-4; D may be TRBD1 (5 bases). Germline V gene data show CDR1 as MNHEY and CDR2 as SMNVEV (reference sequence). V dropped 8 bases and J dropped 8 bases, with 21 bases sitting between them. This CDR3 region has 15 residues. CDR3 sequence (DNA): TGTGCCAGCCGACCGCTGGGGGACGGAGGGGAAAAACTGTTTTTT. The encoded protein is CASRPLGDGGEKLFF.

The chain employs TRBV7-8 and TRBJ2-7; 9 bases fit TRBD2. The CDR3 is made up of 17 amino acids. Germline V gene lookup returns CDR1 SGHVS and CDR2 FQNEAQ. V was pared by 3 bases and J by 2 bases, with 11 bases of the junction left unmatched. The CDR3 loop reads CASSFRNSGRATYEQYF. The CDR3 nucleotides read TGTGCCAGCAGCTTTCGCAATAGCGGGAGAGCCACCTACGAGCAGTACTTC.